A selection of T cell receptor beta chains follows, all from one sample in a study of long-term antiretroviral therapy in people with HIV. TCRdb's table, derived via immunoSEQ multiplex PCR, lists solely in-frame clones and lacks some. The repertoire consists of about 20,000 clones, with roughly 84% occurring once and the leading ten covering approximately 8.8%. The sequenced sample was unsorted PBMCs, obtained 1.2 years after starting antiretroviral therapy. These receptors were taken from a woman in her thirties or forties with HIV. Both conserved end residues are part of each CDR3. Fields, in order: V gene, J gene, CDR3 protein.

V gene: TRBV7-3
J gene: TRBJ2-2
CDR3 protein: CASSLGLAGGFGGELFF

V gene: TRBV7-9
J gene: TRBJ1-3
CDR3 protein: CASSLGQGSGNTIYF

V gene: TRBV10-3
J gene: TRBJ2-3
CDR3 protein: CAITSGEVGTQYF

V gene: TRBV6-5
J gene: TRBJ2-7
CDR3 protein: CASSPGVLKSYEQYF

V gene: TRBV6-1
J gene: TRBJ2-5
CDR3 protein: CASSEALLAGVGETQYF

V gene: TRBV6-1
J gene: TRBJ2-7
CDR3 protein: CASSPQGGPYEQYF

V gene: TRBV7-9
J gene: TRBJ1-1
CDR3 protein: CASSHEMDREAFF

V gene: TRBV7-8
J gene: TRBJ2-2
CDR3 protein: CASSFSGRAGVGELFF

V gene: TRBV19
J gene: TRBJ1-3
CDR3 protein: CASKPQGNTIYF

V gene: TRBV18
J gene: TRBJ2-7
CDR3 protein: CASSQGGMPGEQYF

V gene: TRBV25-1
J gene: TRBJ2-7
CDR3 protein: CASSELGTYEQYF

V gene: TRBV9
J gene: TRBJ2-2
CDR3 protein: CASSGGLGGTGELFF

V gene: TRBV27
J gene: TRBJ1-5
CDR3 protein: CASSDPGAGQPQHF

V gene: TRBV7-9
J gene: TRBJ2-1
CDR3 protein: CASSLGDWQFF

V gene: TRBV2
J gene: TRBJ1-3
CDR3 protein: CASSEMGQVGNTIYF

V gene: TRBV9
J gene: TRBJ2-3
CDR3 protein: CASSVGGPSTDTQYF

V gene: TRBV5-1
J gene: TRBJ2-1
CDR3 protein: CASSLDMGGPYNEQFF

V gene: TRBV20-1
J gene: TRBJ2-7
CDR3 protein: CSALTSWEQYF

V gene: TRBV2
J gene: TRBJ2-2
CDR3 protein: CASTPGHTANGELFF

V gene: TRBV28
J gene: TRBJ1-2
CDR3 protein: CASSWGDRYPYGYTF

V gene: TRBV6-1
J gene: TRBJ1-1
CDR3 protein: CASSENPFEAEAFF

V gene: TRBV25-1
J gene: TRBJ1-3
CDR3 protein: CASSERRGRGNTIYF

V gene: TRBV9
J gene: TRBJ1-1
CDR3 protein: CASSVGGRTEAFF

V gene: TRBV27
J gene: TRBJ2-7
CDR3 protein: CASSLGASFGEQYF

V gene: TRBV7-2
J gene: TRBJ2-1
CDR3 protein: CASSLDQNNEQFF

V gene: TRBV5-6
J gene: TRBJ1-5
CDR3 protein: CASSPGPRVGTDQPQHF

V gene: TRBV19
J gene: TRBJ2-7
CDR3 protein: CASSIGRGRYEQYF

V gene: TRBV7-9
J gene: TRBJ2-5
CDR3 protein: CASSLAQGKEETQYF

V gene: TRBV27
J gene: TRBJ2-5
CDR3 protein: CASSFGQGRTQYF

V gene: TRBV18
J gene: TRBJ2-7
CDR3 protein: CASSPSGRPYEQYF